Following are 28 T cell receptor beta chains from one sample sequenced in a study of monozygotic twins with inflammatory bowel disease (dated by TCRdb to about 2019). The library was prepared using 5' RACE. The sequencing machine was an Illumina HiSeq 2500. The reads were reprocessed in TCRdb, with one entry per CDR3 protein sequence and no accompanying DNA. This sample's table carries some 300,000 distinct CDR3 sequences. The ten largest make up over 5% of the sample. The sequenced sample consisted of blood. The receptor source for this set is a human donor with ulcerative colitis or Crohn's disease, or a healthy co-twin of an affected twin (not recorded which).

The chain links TRBV7-2 to TRBJ2-2; TCRdb designates TRBD1, a call that cannot be tested without DNA. This CDR3 has 13 amino acids. Germline lookup yields CDR1 SGHTA and CDR2 FQGNSA. The CDR3 sequence is CAGRTGNTGELFF.

This chain joins TRBV12-3 or TRBV12-4 and TRBJ2-1; TCRdb's D gene call, TRBD1, goes unchecked for lack of DNA. The CDR3 runs 15 residues. The CDR3 is CASSLGQANYNEQFF.

This chain links TRBV28 with TRBJ1-5. The CDR3 has 15 amino acids. Germline CDR1 MDHEN, CDR2 SYDVKM. The CDR3 loop is CASRFSVLSNQPQHF.

The chain joins TRBV4-2 to TRBJ2-1; the D call of TRBD2 rests on TCRdb alone, since no DNA is present to check it. Germline V lookup: CDR1 LGHNA, CDR2 YNFKEQ. This CDR3 has 16 residues. The CDR3: CASSQSGTQSYNEQFF.

The V call is TRBV19, the J call TRBJ2-7; TCRdb calls TRBD1, which cannot be checked without DNA. Per germline, CDR1 LNHDA and CDR2 SQIVND (reference sequence). The CDR3 is 13 residues long. The CDR3 protein is CASNSGASYEQYF.

The gene calls are TRBV28 and TRBJ2-3; the TRBD1 assignment by TCRdb is unverifiable without DNA. This CDR3 spans 14 amino acids. Germline CDR1 is MDHEN and CDR2 is SYDVKM. The CDR3: CASTGTGATDTQYF.

The V call is TRBV2, the J call TRBJ1-2. In germline, CDR1 is SNHLY, CDR2 FYNNEI. This CDR3 spans 12 amino acids. CDR3 sequence reads: CASSDFGFGYTF.

This rearrangement joins TRBV28 to TRBJ1-1. Germline values: CDR1 MDHEN, CDR2 SYDVKM. The CDR3 contains 17 residues. The CDR3 spells CASSFLSEGDLNTEAFF.

V gene TRBV9 combines with J gene TRBJ1-5; no DNA is available, so the TRBD1 call from TCRdb remains unchecked. CDR1 SGDLS and CDR2 YYNGEE come from the germline V gene. This CDR3 region has 16 residues. CDR3 amino acids: CASSGGDRKVYQPQHF.

The V and J genes are TRBV20-1 and TRBJ2-1; the TCRdb call, TRBD2, lacks DNA for checking. The CDR3 length is 14 residues. Germline V gene sequence: CDR1 DFQATT, CDR2 SNEGSKA (reference sequence). CDR3 loop: CSARGGVAGDEQFF.

The rearrangement links TRBV18 to TRBJ1-1; TCRdb gives TRBD1 as the D gene, but with no DNA this cannot be confirmed. Germline V CDR1 and CDR2: KGHSH, LQKENI. The CDR3 extends over 15 amino acids. The CDR3: CASLPGKGMNTEAFF.

V and J are TRBV28 and TRBJ2-2; TCRdb lists TRBD2, though no DNA is available to test this call. Germline CDR1 MDHEN, CDR2 SYDVKM. The CDR3 is 16 residues long. The CDR3 sequence is CASKPTRDRGTGELFF.

The rearrangement joins TRBV7-9 to TRBJ2-1; TCRdb gives TRBD1 as the D gene, but with no DNA this cannot be confirmed. The germline V gene has CDR1 SEHNR and CDR2 FQNEAQ (reference sequence). The CDR3 is 16 residues long. CDR3: CASSLAYTGTLNDEIF.

J is TRBJ2-7 and V is TRBV9; TCRdb's D call, TRBD1, is unchecked because there is no DNA. The CDR3 extends over 14 amino acids. Germline CDR1 reads SGDLS; CDR2 reads YYNGEE. Here the CDR3 reads CASSVGTGGDEQYF.

The chain recombines TRBV29-1 with TRBJ1-2; TCRdb calls TRBD1, which cannot be checked without DNA. This CDR3 comprises 12 residues. Germline V gene lookup returns CDR1 SQVTM and CDR2 ANQGSEA. CDR3 in amino acids: CSVGGQGYGYTF.

V usage is TRBV3-1 and J usage is TRBJ2-7; the TCRdb D gene call, TRBD2, has no DNA to confirm it. CDR1 is LGHDT, CDR2 YNNKEL, per germline (reference sequence). CDR3 length equals 14 residues. The CDR3 sequence is CASSQVRGLGEQYF.

V is TRBV4-3 and J is TRBJ2-3; without DNA, the TCRdb call of TRBD1 cannot be checked. CDR1 is LGHNA, CDR2 YSLEER, per germline. The CDR3 runs to 16 residues. The CDR3 sequence: CASSLGGGLNTDTQYF.

J is TRBJ1-5 and V is TRBV2; checking the TCRdb D call of TRBD1 is not possible without DNA. Germline assignment: CDR1 SNHLY and CDR2 FYNNEI. The CDR3 spans 14 residues. This chain's CDR3 is CASSVGQGAQPQHF.

V and J are TRBV4-3 and TRBJ1-4; TCRdb's D call of TRBD1 is untestable without DNA. CDR3 length equals 14 residues. The germline gives CDR1 LGHNA, CDR2 YSLEER. CDR3 residues: CASSQEGPNEKLFF.

The chain couples TRBV20-1 to TRBJ1-2; as DNA is missing, the TRBD1 call by TCRdb cannot be tested. Per the germline V gene, CDR1 is DFQATT and CDR2 is SNEGSKA (reference sequence). The CDR3 length is 17 residues. CDR3 residues: CSATTSKAQLLGGGYTF.

This rearrangement joins TRBV27 to TRBJ2-6. The CDR3 runs 16 residues. Germline CDR1 MNHEY, CDR2 SMNVEV (reference sequence). The CDR3 sequence is CASSFGGVTGANVLTF. Together with reference TRBV27 and TRBJ2-6, the CDR3 gives the full variable domain: EAQVTQNPRYLITVTGKKLTVTCSQNMNHEYMSWYRQDPGLGLRQIYYSMNVEVTDKGDVPEGYKVSRKEKRNFPLILESPSPNQTSLYFCASSFGGVTGANVLTFGAGSRLTVL.

The J gene is TRBJ2-7, the V gene TRBV16; the D gene TCRdb calls, TRBD2, cannot be checked with no DNA. CDR1 and CDR2 from the germline V gene are KGHSY and FQNENV. The CDR3 contains 15 residues. The CDR3 reads CASKLTGRATYEQYF.

The chain has TRBV20-1 and TRBJ2-2; TCRdb's D gene call, TRBD1, goes unchecked for lack of DNA. CDR3 length: 18 amino acids. The V gene's germline CDR1 is DFQATT and CDR2 SNEGSKA (reference sequence). The CDR3 loop is CSARVPSGSPRSTGELFF.

The rearrangement uses TRBV3-1 and TRBJ1-1; TCRdb reports TRBD1, a call that lacks DNA to check it against. The CDR3 consists of 16 residues. CDR1 and CDR2 (germline): LGHDT, YNNKEL (reference sequence). The CDR3 here is CASSQFQGQGGTEAFF.

The rearrangement links TRBV12-3 or TRBV12-4 to TRBJ1-1. The CDR3 is 15 amino acids. Here the CDR3 reads CASSLSVNRQGQAFF.

The chain employs TRBV5-1 and TRBJ1-6; the TRBD1 assignment by TCRdb is unverifiable without DNA. Germline V gene sequence: CDR1 SGHRS, CDR2 YFSETQ. This CDR3 is built from 16 residues. The CDR3 loop reads CASSLGLRSRSSPLHF.

The chain recombines TRBV3-1 with TRBJ2-7; TCRdb's assignment of TRBD2 cannot be checked, as there is no DNA. Germline CDR1 LGHDT, CDR2 YNNKEL (reference sequence). The length of the CDR3 is 13 residues. The CDR3 is CASSRARGHEQYF.

V is TRBV7-2 and J is TRBJ1-1. The V gene's germline CDR1 is SGHTA and CDR2 FQGNSA. The CDR3 runs 15 residues. The CDR3: CASSLTRDRTFEAFF.